This TCR beta chain came from a study of cytomegalovirus exposure and HLA in healthy donors. As for the study in general: The platform used for the 110 or so validation repertoires matched that of the roughly 630 first-cohort repertoires, a later analysis reported.

Study observations and caveats: Cytomegalovirus association was assigned to 150 to 200 TCR beta chains.

Profiling relied on immunoSEQ multiplex PCR, and the TCRdb table lists in-frame clones only, not all of them. The sample holds some 340,000 clones, around 90% seen once. The CDR3 extends over 13 amino acids. Germline V gives CDR1 MGHDK, CDR2 SYGVNS. V was clipped by 6 bases and J by 4 bases, with 12 bases between them. Worth noting for this clone: The antigen is unknown.

The material sequenced was PBMCs. The TCR sequence derives from a woman aged 25 to 39 in good health and CMV-seropositive. This chain links TRBV25-1 with TRBJ1-2; D is undetermined. The CDR3 coding sequence is TGTGCCAGCAGGCTAGACACCACCTATGGCTACACCTTC. Translating gives CASRLDTTYGYTF.